What follows are 9 T cell receptor beta chains derived from one specimen sequenced in a study of identical twins. TCRdb re-called the 5' RACE reads through MiXCR, storing one row per CDR3 protein. The sample has around 550,000 distinct CDR3 sequences, nearly 15% seen once. These data were also filed under a second study, of yellow fever vaccine responses in identical twins.

Sequencing was done on a sample of CD4+ T cells sorted from blood. Receptors were obtained from a young woman in good health.

In this sample, this clonotype turned up many times. The chain couples TRBV20-1 to TRBJ2-5, with TRBD1 as a possible D gene (8 bases). There are 13 residues in the CDR3. The V and J ends lost 5 bases and 8 bases respectively, with 18 bases between them. Looked up from germline, CDR1 is DFQATT and CDR2 is SNEGSKA (reference sequence). The CDR3 loop is CSAPRTGRDTQYF. CDR3 nucleotides: TGCAGTGCTCCCAGGACAGGGAGGGACACCCAGTACTTC.

This chain links TRBV28 with TRBJ2-1; D call uncertain. Germline V lookup: CDR1 MDHEN, CDR2 SYDVKM. The CDR3 runs 14 residues. Trimming cost V 3 bases and J 3 bases, with 9 bases left between them. CDR3: CASSFEKFYNEQFF. The CDR3 DNA reads as TGTGCCAGCAGTTTCGAAAAGTTCTACAATGAGCAGTTCTTC.

The rearrangement joins TRBV20-1 to TRBJ1-5, with D hard to call. This CDR3 contains 15 residues. Per the germline V gene, CDR1 is DFQATT and CDR2 is SNEGSKA (reference sequence). With 0 bases removed from V and 0 bases from J, the gap between germline ends came to 9 bases. The CDR3 loop is CSARDRAYSNQPQHF. The CDR3 DNA sequence: TGCAGTGCTAGAGATAGGGCCTATAGCAATCAGCCCCAGCATTTT.

In its sample, this clonotype was seen many times. J is TRBJ2-1 and V is TRBV27; D is possibly TRBD2 (6 bases). The germline V and J ends were trimmed by 3 bases and 0 bases, with 9 bases remaining between them. The CDR3 sequence is 15 residues long. Germline-derived CDR1 and CDR2 are MNHEY and SMNVEV (reference sequence). The CDR3 DNA reads as TGTGCCAGCAGTTTCCTCGGGAGCTCCTACAATGAGCAGTTCTTC. It is translated as CASSFLGSSYNEQFF.

This clonotype was counted many times. The chain links TRBV5-1 to TRBJ2-2, with D maybe TRBD1 (6 bases). Between the trimmed V and J ends, which lost 4 bases and 3 bases, there was a span of 13 bases. CDR1 and CDR2 from the germline V gene are SGHRS and YFSETQ. This CDR3 comprises 15 residues. This chain's CDR3 is CASSVSSGDTGELFF. The DNA for the CDR3 is TGCGCCAGCAGCGTATCCTCAGGGGACACCGGGGAGCTGTTTTTT.

This clonotype has a handful of counts. The J gene is TRBJ1-6, the V gene TRBV7-8; unclear D gene. The germline V gene encodes CDR1 SGHVS and CDR2 FQNEAQ. The CDR3 consists of 15 residues. Trimming pared 4 bases from V and 0 bases from J, leaving 7 bases between. CDR3 DNA sequence: TGTGCCAGCAGCTCGAAAAGCTCCTATAATTCACCCCTCCACTTT. Its protein is CASSSKSSYNSPLHF.

This clonotype was recorded at least ten times. V is TRBV6-5 and J is TRBJ2-1; 11 nucleotides line up with TRBD2. The germline CDR1 and CDR2 sequences are MNHEY and SVGAGI. Losses at the gene ends were 3 bases for V and 5 bases for J; bases not matched to a gene: 3. The CDR3 consists of 15 residues. CDR3 in amino acids: CASSYLAGGNNEQFF. In DNA form, the CDR3 reads TGTGCCAGCAGTTATCTAGCGGGAGGTAACAATGAGCAGTTCTTC.

The chain carries TRBV5-6 and TRBJ2-6; D uncertain. CDR1 and CDR2 (germline): SGHDT, YYEEEE. V lost 4 bases and J 2 bases, leaving 16 bases between the germline ends. The CDR3 is 17 residues long. Here the CDR3 reads CASSPRQGWTGANVLTF. The CDR3 coding sequence is TGTGCCAGCAGCCCGCGACAAGGATGGACTGGGGCCAACGTCCTGACTTTC.

This clonotype has just a few counts. One end of the junction does not line up with germline, which may come from a read error. The rearrangement links TRBV2 to TRBJ2-3; D is unclear. Germline V gives CDR1 SNHLY, CDR2 FYNNEI. The CDR3 contains 15 residues. The CDR3, as DNA: TGTGCCAGCAGCGAAGGGCCAGCCCAACAGGATACGCAGTATTTT. Translated, it gives CASSEGPAQQDTQYF.